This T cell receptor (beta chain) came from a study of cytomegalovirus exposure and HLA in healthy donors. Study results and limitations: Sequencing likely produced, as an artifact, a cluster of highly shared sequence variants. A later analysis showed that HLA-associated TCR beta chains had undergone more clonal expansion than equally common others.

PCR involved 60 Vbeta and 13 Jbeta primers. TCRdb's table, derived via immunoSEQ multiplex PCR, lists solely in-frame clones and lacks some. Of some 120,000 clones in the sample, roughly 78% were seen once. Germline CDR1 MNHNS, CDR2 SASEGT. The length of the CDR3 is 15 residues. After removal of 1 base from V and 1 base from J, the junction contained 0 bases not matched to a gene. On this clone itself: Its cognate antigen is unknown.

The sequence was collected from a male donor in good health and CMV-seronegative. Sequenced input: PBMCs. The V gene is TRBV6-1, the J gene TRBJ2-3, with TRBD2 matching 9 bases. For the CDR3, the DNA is TGTGCCAGCAGTGAAGAGCGGGGGGGCACAGATACGCAGTATTTT. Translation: CASSEERGGTDTQYF.